Listed below are T cell receptor beta chains from one sample, sequenced in a study of T cell repertoires in cytomegalovirus infection. MiXCR was run by TCRdb on the reads, yielding one entry per CDR3 protein. The table includes under 850,000 distinct CDR3 sequences, around 31% detected once. Their antigens are not known. The sequences come from cultured PBMCs, collected from culture after CMV antigen stimulation. The receptors originated from a human donor in good health (CMV status not recorded). Some clones in this sample may be carry-over from other donors' samples. The CDR3 runs from the conserved cysteine through the conserved F or W. Fields, in order: CDR3 DNA, CDR3 protein, clone size, D gene, V gene, J gene. D genes are given only for firm matches. Size tells how often a clone was seen (once, few, many) or the class of an expanded clone, and some rows leave it out.

cdr3_nt: TGTGCCAGCAACACCGGGGGGGGAGGCTACACCTTC; cdr3_aa: CASNTGGGGYTF; clone_size: many; d_call: NA; v_call: TRBV7-9; j_call: TRBJ1-2
cdr3_nt: TGTGCCAGCACGGGACCCGCGTCAACTAATGAAAAACTGTTTTTT; cdr3_aa: CASTGPASTNEKLFF; clone_size: NA; d_call: NA; v_call: TRBV2; j_call: TRBJ1-4
cdr3_nt: TGTGCCAGCAGTTTGGGAGGAGGCTACAGGGAGACCCAGTACTTC; cdr3_aa: CASSLGGGYRETQYF; clone_size: few; d_call: NA; v_call: TRBV12-3/TRBV12-4; j_call: TRBJ2-5
cdr3_nt: TGTGCCAGCAGTGACGGGATTGGGGAGCTGTTTTTT; cdr3_aa: CASSDGIGELFF; clone_size: NA; d_call: NA; v_call: TRBV27; j_call: TRBJ2-2
cdr3_nt: TGTGCCAGCAGCGTAGCAGGGGTGGTCAATGAGCAGTTCTTC; cdr3_aa: CASSVAGVVNEQFF; clone_size: NA; d_call: NA; v_call: TRBV9; j_call: TRBJ2-1
cdr3_nt: TGTGCCAGCAGCTTTACATCGCTGGGCTACACCTTC; cdr3_aa: CASSFTSLGYTF; clone_size: NA; d_call: NA; v_call: TRBV7-9; j_call: TRBJ1-2
cdr3_nt: TGCAGTGCTCCAGGGGGCGGAGAGACCCAGTACTTC; cdr3_aa: CSAPGGGETQYF; clone_size: few; d_call: TRBD1; v_call: TRBV20-1; j_call: TRBJ2-5
cdr3_nt: TGTGCCAGCAGCGATACCCCGCCGAGCGGCGCTTTTGGCTACACCTTC; cdr3_aa: CASSDTPPSGAFGYTF; clone_size: many; d_call: NA; v_call: TRBV7-2; j_call: TRBJ1-2
cdr3_nt: TGTGCCAGCAGCTTAGCGTTGGCAGCATATGGCTACACCTTC; cdr3_aa: CASSLALAAYGYTF; clone_size: NA; d_call: NA; v_call: TRBV7-8; j_call: TRBJ1-2
cdr3_nt: TGTGCCAGCAGCGGTCTTGCTACGCAGTATTTT; cdr3_aa: CASSGLATQYF; clone_size: few; d_call: NA; v_call: TRBV2; j_call: TRBJ2-3
cdr3_nt: TGTGCCAGCAGTCCGCAAGGACCTAAAGCTTTCTTT; cdr3_aa: CASSPQGPKAFF; clone_size: NA; d_call: NA; v_call: TRBV12-3/TRBV12-4; j_call: TRBJ1-1
cdr3_nt: TGCGCCAGCAGCTTAACAGGGGGCGCAGGCCCCACAGATACGCAGTATTTT; cdr3_aa: CASSLTGGAGPTDTQYF; clone_size: NA; d_call: TRBD1; v_call: TRBV5-1; j_call: TRBJ2-3
cdr3_nt: TGTGCCAGCAGTCGAGGGACCTCGAACACTGAAGCTTTCTTT; cdr3_aa: CASSRGTSNTEAFF; clone_size: many; d_call: NA; v_call: TRBV12-3/TRBV12-4; j_call: TRBJ1-1
cdr3_nt: TGTGCTAGTGGTTTGGTAAGCGGGAGAGTCACCGGGGAGCTGTTTTTT; cdr3_aa: CASGLVSGRVTGELFF; clone_size: NA; d_call: TRBD2; v_call: TRBV12-5; j_call: TRBJ2-2
cdr3_nt: TGTGCCAGCAGCCCCCGACCGTGGTACGAGCAGTACTTC; cdr3_aa: CASSPRPWYEQYF; clone_size: NA; d_call: NA; v_call: TRBV6-6; j_call: TRBJ2-7
cdr3_nt: TGCAGCGCCCCGGACACCTTAGGAAACACCATATATTTT; cdr3_aa: CSAPDTLGNTIYF; clone_size: once; d_call: NA; v_call: TRBV20-1; j_call: TRBJ1-3
cdr3_nt: TGTGCCAGTTCCGGACAGGGATTTAATCAGCCCCAGCATTTT; cdr3_aa: CASSGQGFNQPQHF; clone_size: NA; d_call: TRBD1; v_call: TRBV19; j_call: TRBJ1-5
cdr3_nt: TGTGCCATCAGTGAGCCGTCGAGGCATGAGCAGTTCTTC; cdr3_aa: CAISEPSRHEQFF; clone_size: many; d_call: NA; v_call: TRBV10-3; j_call: TRBJ2-1
cdr3_nt: TGTGCCAGCAGCCATCCGGAGGGACGGGCTTTCTTT; cdr3_aa: CASSHPEGRAFF; clone_size: NA; d_call: NA; v_call: TRBV7-8; j_call: TRBJ1-1
cdr3_nt: TGTGCCAGCAGTGGGTCCAGGGGTCAGCCCCAGCATTTT; cdr3_aa: CASSGSRGQPQHF; clone_size: NA; d_call: NA; v_call: TRBV2; j_call: TRBJ1-5
cdr3_nt: TGCAGTGCTAGAGATACCGGAGTTCAGCGGCGCAATGAGCAGTTCTTC; cdr3_aa: CSARDTGVQRRNEQFF; clone_size: NA; d_call: NA; v_call: TRBV20-1; j_call: TRBJ2-1
cdr3_nt: TGTGCCAGCAGCTTCGGAAGGAACTACGAGCAGTACTTC; cdr3_aa: CASSFGRNYEQYF; clone_size: few; d_call: NA; v_call: TRBV7-2; j_call: TRBJ2-7
cdr3_nt: TGTGCCAGCAGCCATGACAGGAATAATGGCTACACCTTC; cdr3_aa: CASSHDRNNGYTF; clone_size: NA; d_call: NA; v_call: TRBV3-1; j_call: TRBJ1-2
cdr3_nt: TGTGCCAGCAGCGCCACAGGGTTGTCAGAGACCCAGTACTTC; cdr3_aa: CASSATGLSETQYF; clone_size: few; d_call: NA; v_call: TRBV7-9; j_call: TRBJ2-5
cdr3_nt: TGTGCCAGCAGTTTTTTCCCCGTGGGGGGACCTTTCTTT; cdr3_aa: CASSFFPVGGPFF; clone_size: many; d_call: NA; v_call: TRBV12-3/TRBV12-4; j_call: TRBJ1-1
cdr3_nt: TGCAGTGGGGCATCAGCGGCACAGTTCTTC; cdr3_aa: CSGASAAQFF; clone_size: NA; d_call: NA; v_call: TRBV20-1; j_call: TRBJ2-1
cdr3_nt: TGCAGTGCTGGGACTAGCGGGGGAGTCTACCATGAGCAGTTCTTC; cdr3_aa: CSAGTSGGVYHEQFF; clone_size: few; d_call: TRBD2; v_call: TRBV20-1; j_call: TRBJ2-1
cdr3_nt: TGTGCTAGCAGTCGACAGCCAGCCTACAATGAGCAGTTCTTC; cdr3_aa: CASSRQPAYNEQFF; clone_size: few; d_call: NA; v_call: TRBV12-3/TRBV12-4; j_call: TRBJ2-1
cdr3_nt: TGCAGCGTTGGAGGGGACAGGGGGGCCGCGAACACCGGGGAGCTGTTTTTT; cdr3_aa: CSVGGDRGAANTGELFF; clone_size: NA; d_call: TRBD1; v_call: TRBV29-1; j_call: TRBJ2-2
cdr3_nt: TGTGCCAGCAGTTTAACACCTCCGGGACAGGGGGGCACAGATACGCAGTATTTT; cdr3_aa: CASSLTPPGQGGTDTQYF; clone_size: NA; d_call: TRBD1; v_call: TRBV12-3/TRBV12-4; j_call: TRBJ2-3
cdr3_nt: TGTGCCATCAGTGAGCTGCTAGGGGAGACCCAGTACTTC; cdr3_aa: CAISELLGETQYF; clone_size: few; d_call: NA; v_call: TRBV10-3; j_call: TRBJ2-5
cdr3_nt: TGTGCCAGCAGCTCCAGACAGAATAGCAATCAGCCCCAGCATTTT; cdr3_aa: CASSSRQNSNQPQHF; clone_size: many; d_call: NA; v_call: TRBV7-8; j_call: TRBJ1-5
cdr3_nt: TGTGCCAGCAGCCAACGAGGGGACAGCCGCTACGAGCAGTACTTC; cdr3_aa: CASSQRGDSRYEQYF; clone_size: few; d_call: TRBD1; v_call: TRBV6-2/TRBV6-3; j_call: TRBJ2-7
cdr3_nt: TGTGCCAGCAAAACGTACTCTGGGGCCAACGTCCTGACTTTC; cdr3_aa: CASKTYSGANVLTF; clone_size: NA; d_call: NA; v_call: TRBV2; j_call: TRBJ2-6
cdr3_nt: TGTGCCAGCAGTTACTCGGCATCCAATCAGCCCCAGCATTTT; cdr3_aa: CASSYSASNQPQHF; clone_size: few; d_call: NA; v_call: TRBV6-6; j_call: TRBJ1-5
cdr3_nt: TGTGCCAGCAGGATCAGGGGGCATAATTCACCCCTCCACTTT; cdr3_aa: CASRIRGHNSPLHF; clone_size: NA; d_call: TRBD1; v_call: TRBV12-3/TRBV12-4; j_call: TRBJ1-6
cdr3_nt: TGTGCCAGCAGCCCTATGGCTTTCACAGATACGCAGTATTTT; cdr3_aa: CASSPMAFTDTQYF; clone_size: NA; d_call: NA; v_call: TRBV11-2; j_call: TRBJ2-3
cdr3_nt: TGTGCCAGCAGCCCGGGGGCCCTGGATGAAAAACTGTTTTTT; cdr3_aa: CASSPGALDEKLFF; clone_size: NA; d_call: NA; v_call: TRBV5-4; j_call: TRBJ1-4
cdr3_nt: TGTGCCAGCAGCTTAATCAGTCCCGAGCAGTACTTC; cdr3_aa: CASSLISPEQYF; clone_size: NA; d_call: NA; v_call: TRBV7-2; j_call: TRBJ2-7
cdr3_nt: TGTGCCATCAGTGAGTCGGGACAGGGATTCTACGAGCAGTACTTC; cdr3_aa: CAISESGQGFYEQYF; clone_size: NA; d_call: TRBD1; v_call: TRBV10-3; j_call: TRBJ2-7
cdr3_nt: TGTGCCAGCAGTTTTGGGTCCGCGGAGCAGTACTTC; cdr3_aa: CASSFGSAEQYF; clone_size: many; d_call: NA; v_call: TRBV28; j_call: TRBJ2-7
cdr3_nt: TGTGCCAGCAGCTTAACAGGGATAGGAAATCAGCCCCAGCATTTT; cdr3_aa: CASSLTGIGNQPQHF; clone_size: NA; d_call: NA; v_call: TRBV7-9; j_call: TRBJ1-5
cdr3_nt: TGTGCCAGCAGCTTAGCGCACGGGAGCAATCAGCCCCAGCATTTT; cdr3_aa: CASSLAHGSNQPQHF; clone_size: many; d_call: NA; v_call: TRBV7-2; j_call: TRBJ1-5